This entry lists 29 T cell receptor beta chains sequenced from one sample in a study of cytomegalovirus exposure and HLA in healthy donors. PCR used 60 Vbeta primers and 13 Jbeta primers. Sequencing was performed with immunoSEQ multiplex PCR; in TCRdb, only in-frame clones are kept and a portion is missing. The sample includes 95,000 to 150,000 clones, about 80% of them seen just once. The sample was PBMCs. These receptors were obtained from a woman between 18 and 29 years old in good health and CMV-seronegative.

The chain employs TRBV19 and TRBJ2-7, with D maybe TRBD2 (5 bases). Germline V lookup: CDR1 LNHDA, CDR2 SQIVND (reference sequence). This CDR3 spans 15 amino acids. V was trimmed by 4 bases and J by 6 bases, leaving 19 bases between them. Here the CDR3 DNA reads TGTGCCAGTAGTAGCGGACTGAGGATGGGTGGCGAGCAGTACTTC. Amino acid sequence: CASSSGLRMGGEQYF. Full variable domain (missing parts from reference TRBV19 and TRBJ2-7): DGGITQSPKYLFRKEGQNVTLSCEQNLNHDAMYWYRQDPGQGLRLIYYSQIVNDFQKGDIAEGYSVSREKKESFPLTVTSAQKNPTAFYLCASSSGLRMGGEQYFGPGTRLTVT.

The CDR3 here is CASSASLIGGREKLFF. DNA of the CDR3: TGTGCCAGCAGTGCGTCTCTTATAGGAGGTCGGGAAAAACTGTTTTTT. The chain links TRBV6-1 to TRBJ1-4; D gene unclear. V lost 4 bases and J 8 bases, leaving 20 bases between the germline ends. Germline V gives CDR1 MNHNS, CDR2 SASEGT. The CDR3 consists of 16 residues.

The J gene is TRBJ1-2, the V gene TRBV2, with D unresolved. Germline V gives CDR1 SNHLY, CDR2 FYNNEI. This CDR3 region has 12 residues. V was clipped by 5 bases and J by 6 bases, with 10 bases between them. The CDR3 loop is CASSWAGNGYTF. In nucleotides, the CDR3 is TGTGCCAGCAGTTGGGCGGGTAATGGCTACACCTTC.

The chain links TRBV15 to TRBJ2-7; 9 bases match TRBD2. After removal of 3 bases from V and 2 bases from J, the junction contained 8 bases not matched to a gene. Germline V CDR1 and CDR2: LNHNV, YYDKDF (reference sequence). This CDR3 region has 16 residues. The DNA for the CDR3 is TGTGCCACCAGCAGGATTGGGGGCGGGGGGGCCTACGAGCAGTACTTC. Its protein product is CATSRIGGGGAYEQYF.

The genes are TRBV9 and TRBJ2-2; 10 nucleotides line up with TRBD2. CDR3 length equals 16 residues. J gave up 6 bases and V 4 bases, and 9 bases lay outside the gene matches. Germline V gene sequence: CDR1 SGDLS, CDR2 YYNGEE. The DNA of the CDR3 is TGTGCCAGCAGCTCTACTAGCGGGGACATTCCCGGGGAGCTGTTTTTT. This translates into CASSSTSGDIPGELFF.

This chain connects TRBV18 to TRBJ2-7; D may be TRBD1 (6 bases). The V and J ends lost 3 bases and 5 bases respectively, with 14 bases between them. The CDR3 is 14 residues long. Germline lookup yields CDR1 KGHSH and CDR2 LQKENI. CDR3 amino acids: CASSPAVTGNEQYF. For the CDR3, the DNA is TGTGCCAGCTCACCCGCAGTTACAGGGAACGAGCAGTACTTC.

The rearrangement uses TRBV4-1 and TRBJ1-3, with no clear D. CDR3 size: 12 residues. The ends were cut back, 5 bases at V and 3 bases at J, with 5 bases in the middle. Germline-derived CDR1 and CDR2 are MGHRA and YSYEKL. In DNA, the CDR3 is TGCGCCAGCAGCTGGAGTGGAAACACCATATATTTT. Protein: CASSWSGNTIYF.

This chain links TRBV11-3 with TRBJ2-2; the D is unclear. CDR1 and CDR2 from the germline V gene are SGHNT and YENEEA. V was clipped by 0 bases and J by 5 bases, with 7 bases between them. The CDR3 has 14 residues. This CDR3 reads CASSLDQATGELFF. As DNA, the CDR3 is TGTGCCAGCAGCTTAGATCAGGCTACCGGGGAGCTGTTTTTT.

This clone has just one count. CDR3 sequence: CASSLEGGETQYF. DNA for the CDR3: TGTGCCAGCAGCTTAGAGGGGGGGGAGACCCAGTACTTC. This chain uses TRBV11-2 with TRBJ2-5; TRBD2 agrees at 7 bases. Germline-derived CDR1 and CDR2 are SGHAT and FQNNGV. J gave up 5 bases and V 0 bases, and 0 bases lay outside the gene matches. The length of the CDR3 is 13 residues.

This clone turned up a few times. The CDR3 sequence: CASSFYRGTYNSPLHF. The DNA of the CDR3 is TGTGCCAGCAGCTTCTACAGGGGTACCTATAATTCACCCCTCCACTTT. The genes are TRBV5-6 and TRBJ1-6; 7 positions agree with TRBD1. The V and J ends lost 2 bases and 2 bases, in that order; junction bases with no gene match: 4. Germline V gene data show CDR1 as SGHDT and CDR2 as YYEEEE. The CDR3 has 16 amino acids.

V is TRBV4-2 and J is TRBJ2-7; 7 nucleotides agree with TRBD2. The ends lost 4 bases at V and 1 base at J; junction bases unmatched: 13. Germline CDR1 reads LGHNA; CDR2 reads YNFKEQ. This CDR3 region has 17 residues. The CDR3 DNA reads TGTGCCAGCAGCCGAGGACAAGGAACAGCGGGGTCCTACGAGCAGTACTTC. It yields the protein CASSRGQGTAGSYEQYF.

Only one count was recorded for this clone. The chain carries TRBV11-2 and TRBJ2-7; 7 bases are shared with TRBD2. The CDR3 extends over 15 amino acids. Germline V gene sequence: CDR1 SGHAT, CDR2 FQNNGV. Trimming at V came to 5 bases and at J to 2 bases, leaving 9 bases not matched to a gene. The CDR3 sequence is CASSPREVKTYEQYF. CDR3 in DNA: TGTGCCAGCAGCCCCCGGGAGGTGAAGACCTACGAGCAGTACTTC.

This rearrangement joins TRBV19 to TRBJ2-5, with TRBD1 matching over 9 bases. The J segment lost 11 bases and the V segment lost 8 bases, leaving 15 bases of the junction unmatched. The germline CDR1 and CDR2 sequences are LNHDA and SQIVND (reference sequence). CDR3 length equals 14 residues. The CDR3 region is CASSSRDRAWEQYF. The CDR3 DNA follows: TGTGCCAGTTCTTCTCGGGACAGGGCCTGGGAGCAGTACTTC.

This chain joins TRBV7-2 and TRBJ1-6; D perhaps matches TRBD1 (5 bases). Germline lookup yields CDR1 SGHTA and CDR2 FQGNSA. The CDR3 length is 16 residues. The V gene lost 5 bases and the J gene lost 0 bases, with 11 bases spanning the gap. The CDR3 sequence: CASSRQRSSYNSPLHF. CDR3 nucleotide sequence: TGTGCCAGCAGCCGACAGCGAAGCTCCTATAATTCACCCCTCCACTTT.

The chain combines TRBV5-4 with TRBJ1-1; 7 bases align to TRBD1. This CDR3 is built from 14 residues. CDR1 SGHNT and CDR2 YYREEE come from the germline V gene (reference sequence). V was pared by 4 bases and J by 1 base, with 4 bases of the junction left unmatched. The CDR3 protein is CASSTGQENTEAFF. CDR3 coding DNA: TGTGCCAGCAGCACTGGACAGGAGAACACTGAAGCTTTCTTT.

The chain has TRBV28 and TRBJ2-5, with 7 bases identical to TRBD2. With 6 bases clipped from V and 5 bases from J, the junction kept 12 bases outside the gene matches. The CDR3 runs to 15 residues. Germline-derived CDR1 and CDR2 are MDHEN and SYDVKM. The CDR3 protein is CASSHGSSGKETQYF. CDR3 bases: TGTGCCAGCAGCCATGGCTCTAGCGGAAAGGAGACCCAGTACTTC.

V gene TRBV5-6 combines with J gene TRBJ2-7; D call uncertain. CDR3 length: 12 residues. Looked up from germline, CDR1 is SGHDT and CDR2 is YYEEEE. Trimming took off 2 bases at V and 4 bases at J, with 7 bases between the two ends. DNA of the CDR3: TGTGCCAGCAGCTTTCAGGATTACGAGCAGTACTTC. It is translated as CASSFQDYEQYF.

The chain combines TRBV7-9 with TRBJ2-7; TRBD1 is a possible D gene (7 bases). V was trimmed by 1 base and J by 0 bases, leaving 13 bases between them. The CDR3 runs 16 residues. CDR1 and CDR2 from the germline V gene are SEHNR and FQNEAQ (reference sequence). This CDR3 is CASSLDAGGSSYEQYF. Written as DNA, the CDR3 is TGTGCCAGCAGCTTAGACGCAGGGGGGAGCTCCTACGAGCAGTACTTC.

The table lists this clone with a few counts. The chain links TRBV9 to TRBJ1-1; 8 nucleotides agree with TRBD1. CDR3 length equals 15 residues. The germline V gene has CDR1 SGDLS and CDR2 YYNGEE. The V and J ends lost 2 bases and 11 bases, in that order; junction bases with no gene match: 14. CDR3 nucleotides: TGTGCCAGCAGCGTTTTGCCAAGACAGGGGATGGAGGCTTTCTTT. Protein sequence: CASSVLPRQGMEAFF.

The chain employs TRBV23-1 and TRBJ1-1; no clear D. TRBV23-1 is marked as an open reading frame, function uncertain. This CDR3 comprises 15 residues. Trimming left V 8 bases short and J 0 bases short, with 16 bases between. CDR3 DNA sequence: TGCGCCAGCTGTCCCGCCTCAGACATGAACACTGAAGCTTTCTTT. It translates to CASCPASDMNTEAFF.

This clone was picked up one time. The chain combines TRBV4-1 with TRBJ1-4, with a weak D call TRBD1 (6 bases). Per the germline V gene, CDR1 is MGHRA and CDR2 is YSYEKL. Trimming took off 0 bases at V and 8 bases at J, with 16 bases between the two ends. CDR3 size: 16 residues. The CDR3 DNA reads as TGCGCCAGCAGCCAAGATCCTACCGGGACATCGGAAAAACTGTTTTTT. It codes for CASSQDPTGTSEKLFF.

The chain employs TRBV10-3 and TRBJ2-1; the match to TRBD2 covers 11 bases. CDR1 and CDR2 (germline): ENHRY, SYGVKD. Unmatched junction bases numbered 7, after V lost 6 bases and J lost 6 bases. This CDR3 region has 15 residues. CDR3 DNA sequence: TGTGCCATCAGCCCGACTAGCGGGACGGGCAATGAGCAGTTCTTC. It yields the protein CAISPTSGTGNEQFF.

V is TRBV7-8 and J is TRBJ2-5; 9 positions match TRBD2. The CDR3 extends over 15 amino acids. Trimming cost V 5 bases and J 5 bases; bases outside gene matches: 9. CDR1 is SGHVS and CDR2 is FQNEAQ in the germline V gene. CDR3 residues: CASSIFSGSRETQYF. In DNA form, the CDR3 reads TGTGCCAGCAGCATTTTTAGCGGGAGCAGGGAGACCCAGTACTTC.

V is TRBV28 and J is TRBJ2-2, with 9 bases aligning to TRBD1. Germline assignment: CDR1 MDHEN and CDR2 SYDVKM. The CDR3 runs 16 residues. Germline trimming cut 3 bases from V and 9 bases from J; bases unmatched to any gene: 11. CDR3 residues: CASSFARTGVKRELFF. The CDR3 nucleotides are TGTGCCAGCAGTTTTGCCAGGACAGGGGTAAAGAGGGAGCTGTTTTTT.

The rearrangement uses TRBV11-3 and TRBJ1-1; D is undetermined. This CDR3 region has 15 residues. Per germline, CDR1 SGHNT and CDR2 YENEEA. With 2 bases removed from V and 3 bases from J, the gap between germline ends came to 13 bases. In nucleotides, the CDR3 is TGTGCCAGCAGCTTAATGCCAGTTCACCACACTGAAGCTTTCTTT. It specifies CASSLMPVHHTEAFF.

This clone was seen more than once but under ten times. The chain employs TRBV4-1 and TRBJ1-1; maybe TRBD1 (6 bases). The CDR3 loop spans 14 amino acids. CDR1 and CDR2 (germline): MGHRA, YSYEKL. V lost 7 bases to trimming and J lost 4 bases, with 16 bases between them. For the CDR3, the DNA is TGCGCCAGCAACCCGGGCGAAGGGGGCACTGAAGCTTTCTTT. Its protein is CASNPGEGGTEAFF.

The V gene is TRBV9, the J gene TRBJ2-6; D perhaps matches TRBD2 (7 bases). Per the germline V gene, CDR1 is SGDLS and CDR2 is YYNGEE. The CDR3 contains 20 residues. With 4 bases removed from V and 0 bases from J, the gap between germline ends came to 23 bases. CDR3 protein: CASSPWEGTLINSGANVLTF. CDR3 bases: TGTGCCAGCAGCCCCTGGGAGGGGACACTCATCAACTCTGGGGCCAACGTCCTGACTTTC.

This clone was seen a handful of times. The J gene is TRBJ1-1, the V gene TRBV6-5; no definite D call. V shed 5 bases and J shed 1 base, with 11 bases lying between them. CDR1 and CDR2 from the germline V gene are MNHEY and SVGAGI. This CDR3 region has 14 residues. CDR3: CASSKLGGNTEAFF. CDR3 bases: TGTGCCAGCAGTAAGCTGGGAGGGAACACTGAAGCTTTCTTT.

The chain couples TRBV30 to TRBJ2-5, with a tentative D call TRBD2 (5 bases). This CDR3 spans 13 amino acids. CDR1 GTSNPN and CDR2 SVGIG come from the germline V gene (reference sequence). Trimming shortened V by 2 bases and J by 3 bases, and 10 bases separated the two germline ends. The CDR3 nucleotides are TGTGCCTGGAGTCCGGAGGCGGAAGAGACCCAGTACTTC. It encodes CAWSPEAEETQYF.